This is a list of T cell receptor beta chains from one sample in a study of blood T cell repertoires in COVID-19. The protocol was immunoSEQ multiplex PCR, while the TCRdb copy is restricted to in-frame clones and leaves out a portion. The data hold approximately 300,000 clones, with just under 90% observed a single time. The material sequenced was peripheral blood. The receptors shown here come from a woman aged 25 to 39 with COVID-19, enrolled during active disease. Each CDR3 is given with its conserved first and last residue. Fields, in order: clone size, V gene, D gene, J gene, CDR3 DNA, CDR3 protein. A D gene is named only where the DNA matches it firmly. The size field is filled for only some rows; it gives once, few, many or a size class.

once	TRBV27	-	TRBJ1-6	TGTGCCACCTCGAATCGGTTTTATAATTCACCCCTCCACTTT	CATSNRFYNSPLHF
-	TRBV11-3	-	TRBJ2-5	TGTGCCAGCAGCTTAGGGTTGACCCCCCTCGGGGAGACCCAGTACTTC	CASSLGLTPLGETQYF
-	TRBV12-3/TRBV12-4	-	TRBJ1-2	TGTGCCAGCACCCATCAGGGGATTAGTGGCTACACCTTC	CASTHQGISGYTF
-	TRBV5-4	-	TRBJ2-2	TGTGCCAGCAGTTCCGCGGGGAGGAACACCGGGGAGCTGTTTTTT	CASSSAGRNTGELFF
-	TRBV28	TRBD1	TRBJ2-4	TGTGCCAGCAGAGTCAGGGACAGGGCGAACATTCAGTACTTC	CASRVRDRANIQYF
-	TRBV5-6	-	TRBJ1-2	TGTGCCAGCAGCTTTTCAGAGGATGGCTACACCTTC	CASSFSEDGYTF
few	TRBV12-5	-	TRBJ1-3	TGTGCTAGTGGTCTAAACCAGGGGATTACAAACTCCGTTCTCTCTGGAAACACCATATATTTT	CASGLNQGITNSVLSGNTIYF
-	TRBV5-3	-	TRBJ1-3	TGTGCCAGAAGCTTTGGGGCCAGGGGAGCTTTCTCTGGAAACACCATATATTTT	CARSFGARGAFSGNTIYF
-	TRBV29-1	-	TRBJ1-1	TGCAGCGTTGATGGAGTATCGGGGGGCTTGTGGACTGAAGCTTTCTTT	CSVDGVSGGLWTEAFF
-	TRBV29-1	-	TRBJ2-3	TGCAGCGTTGCCCGGGGTCGCACAGATACGCAGTATTTT	CSVARGRTDTQYF
few	TRBV11-2	TRBD2	TRBJ2-7	TGTGCCAGCAGCCTAGCGGGGGACTACGAGCAGTACTTC	CASSLAGDYEQYF